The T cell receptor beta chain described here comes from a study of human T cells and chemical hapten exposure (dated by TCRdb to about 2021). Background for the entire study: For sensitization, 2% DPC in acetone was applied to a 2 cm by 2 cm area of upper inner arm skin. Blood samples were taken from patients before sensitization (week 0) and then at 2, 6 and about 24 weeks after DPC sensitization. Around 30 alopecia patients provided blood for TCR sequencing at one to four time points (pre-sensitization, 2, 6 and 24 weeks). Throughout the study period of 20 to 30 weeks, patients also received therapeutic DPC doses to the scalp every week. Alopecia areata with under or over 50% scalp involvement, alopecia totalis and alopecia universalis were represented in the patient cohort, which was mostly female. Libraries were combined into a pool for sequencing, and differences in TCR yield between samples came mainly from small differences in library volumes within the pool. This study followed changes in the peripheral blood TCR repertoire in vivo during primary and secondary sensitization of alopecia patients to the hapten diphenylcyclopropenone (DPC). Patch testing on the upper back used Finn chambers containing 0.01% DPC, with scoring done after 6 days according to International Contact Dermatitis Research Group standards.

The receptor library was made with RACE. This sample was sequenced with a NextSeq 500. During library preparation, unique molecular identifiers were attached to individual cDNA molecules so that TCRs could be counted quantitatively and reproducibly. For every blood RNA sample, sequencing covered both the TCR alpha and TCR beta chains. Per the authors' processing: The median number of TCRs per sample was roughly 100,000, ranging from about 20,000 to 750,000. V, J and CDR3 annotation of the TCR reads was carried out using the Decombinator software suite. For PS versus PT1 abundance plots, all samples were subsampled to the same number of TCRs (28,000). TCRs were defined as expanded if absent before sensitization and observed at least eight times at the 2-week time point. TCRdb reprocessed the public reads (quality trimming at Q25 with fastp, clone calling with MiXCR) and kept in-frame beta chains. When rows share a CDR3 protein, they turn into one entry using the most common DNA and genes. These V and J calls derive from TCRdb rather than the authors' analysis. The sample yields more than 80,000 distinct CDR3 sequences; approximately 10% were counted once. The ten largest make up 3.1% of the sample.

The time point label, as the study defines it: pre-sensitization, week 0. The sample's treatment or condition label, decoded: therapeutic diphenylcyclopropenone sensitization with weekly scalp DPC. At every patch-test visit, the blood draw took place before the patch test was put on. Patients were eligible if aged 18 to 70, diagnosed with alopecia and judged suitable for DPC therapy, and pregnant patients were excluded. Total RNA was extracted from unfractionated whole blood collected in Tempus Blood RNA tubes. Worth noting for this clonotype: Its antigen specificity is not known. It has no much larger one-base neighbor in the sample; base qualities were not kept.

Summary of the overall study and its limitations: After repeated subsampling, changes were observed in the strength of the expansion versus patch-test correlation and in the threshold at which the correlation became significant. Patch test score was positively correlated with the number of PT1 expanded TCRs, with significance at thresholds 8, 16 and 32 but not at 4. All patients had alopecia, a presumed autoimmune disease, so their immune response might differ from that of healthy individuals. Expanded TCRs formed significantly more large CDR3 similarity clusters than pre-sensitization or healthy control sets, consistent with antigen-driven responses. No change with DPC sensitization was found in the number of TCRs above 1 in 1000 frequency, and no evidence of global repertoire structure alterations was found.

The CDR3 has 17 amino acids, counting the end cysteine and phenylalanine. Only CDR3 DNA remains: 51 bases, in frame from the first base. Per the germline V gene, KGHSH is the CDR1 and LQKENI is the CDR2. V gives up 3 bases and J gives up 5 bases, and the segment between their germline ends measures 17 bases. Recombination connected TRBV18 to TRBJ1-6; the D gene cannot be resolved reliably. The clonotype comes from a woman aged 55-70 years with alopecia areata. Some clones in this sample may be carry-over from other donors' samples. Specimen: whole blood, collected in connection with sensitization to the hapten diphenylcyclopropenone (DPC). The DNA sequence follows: TGTGCCAGCTCACCGGCTTCACCCCCCGGAAATAATTCACCCCTCCACTTT. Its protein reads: CASSPASPPGNNSPLHF.